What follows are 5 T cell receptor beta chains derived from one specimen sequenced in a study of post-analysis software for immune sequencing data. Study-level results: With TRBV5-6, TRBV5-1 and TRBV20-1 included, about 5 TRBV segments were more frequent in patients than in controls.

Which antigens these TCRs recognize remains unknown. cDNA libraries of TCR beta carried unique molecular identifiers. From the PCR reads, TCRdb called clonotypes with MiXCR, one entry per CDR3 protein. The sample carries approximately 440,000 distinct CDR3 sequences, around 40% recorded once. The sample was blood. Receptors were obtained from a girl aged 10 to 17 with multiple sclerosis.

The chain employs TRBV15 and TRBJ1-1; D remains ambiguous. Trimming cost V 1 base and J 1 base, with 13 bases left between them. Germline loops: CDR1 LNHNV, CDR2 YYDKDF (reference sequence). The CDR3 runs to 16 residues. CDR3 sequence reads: CATSRVGRTTNTEAFF. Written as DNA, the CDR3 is TGTGCCACCAGCAGAGTAGGGCGCACGACGAACACTGAAGCTTTCTTT.

In nucleotides, the CDR3 is TGTGCCAGCAGTTTAGAGGACAGACGCTACACCTTC. The encoded protein is CASSLEDRRYTF. This chain links TRBV12-3 or TRBV12-4 with TRBJ1-2; perhaps TRBD1 as D (6 bases). V was clipped by 1 base and J by 9 bases, with 9 bases between them. This CDR3 spans 12 amino acids.

Here the CDR3 DNA reads TGCAGTGCTATCGGCAGGGGGGAGGGCGAGCAGTACTTC. It codes for CSAIGRGEGEQYF. The chain joins TRBV20-1 to TRBJ2-7; perhaps D is TRBD1 or TRBD2 (7 bases each). This CDR3 is built from 13 residues. V was cut by 4 bases and J by 6 bases, with 16 bases left in between. Germline V lookup: CDR1 DFQATT, CDR2 SNEGSKA (reference sequence).

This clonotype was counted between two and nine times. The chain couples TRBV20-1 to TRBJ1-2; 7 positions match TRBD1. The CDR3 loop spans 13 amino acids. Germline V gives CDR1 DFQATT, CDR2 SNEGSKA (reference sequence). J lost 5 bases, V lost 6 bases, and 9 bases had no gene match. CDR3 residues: CSALAGTVYGYTF. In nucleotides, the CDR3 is TGCAGTGCCCTGGCCGGGACAGTTTATGGCTACACCTTC.

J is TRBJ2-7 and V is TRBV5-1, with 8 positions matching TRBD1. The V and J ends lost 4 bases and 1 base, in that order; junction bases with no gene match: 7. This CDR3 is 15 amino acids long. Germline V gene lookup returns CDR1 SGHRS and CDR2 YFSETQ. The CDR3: CASSQSGQVSYEQYF. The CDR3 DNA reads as TGCGCCAGCAGCCAATCGGGACAGGTTTCCTACGAGCAGTACTTC.